The present T cell receptor (beta chain) was sequenced within a study of CXCR3-negative and CXCR3-positive naive CD8 T cells. Study results and limitations: Hydrophobicity was higher for TRB CDR3s found in CXCR3-positive naive cells than in CXCR3-negative naive cells. Naive subsets were similarly diverse, while memory CD8+ repertoires were much less diverse.

Comment on this clonotype: The antigen remains undetermined.

UMI-labeled TRB cDNA libraries were prepared by 5' RACE. TCRdb re-called the 5' RACE reads; every CDR3 protein appears as one record, without DNA. This sample's clone table lists 100,000 to 150,000 distinct CDR3 sequences. CDR1 is SQVTM and CDR2 is ANQGSEA in the germline V gene. The CDR3 totals 11 residues. Subsets of CD8+ T cells were each sorted in triplicate at approximately 300,000 cells apiece. CD45RO-CCR7+CD27+CD95- was the phenotype of naive CD8+ T cells. This TCR came from a human donor in good health. Some clones in this sample may be carry-over from other donors' samples. The specimen was naive CXCR3+ CD8+ T cells from blood. Indicated subset: CD45RO-CCR7+CD27+CD95- naive CD8+ T cells expressing CXCR3 (TNR3+). The chain is built from TRBV29-1 and TRBJ1-1. The CDR3 sequence: CSVVDGTEAFF. The variable domain in full, completed from reference TRBV29-1 and TRBJ1-1, reads SAVISQKPSRDICQRGTSLTIQCQVDSQVTMMFWYRQQPGQSLTLIATANQGSEATYESGFVIDKFPISRPNLTFSTLTVSNMSPEDSSIYLCSVVDGTEAFFGQGTRLTVV.